This T cell receptor beta chain was observed in a study of T cell repertoires in cytomegalovirus infection. Note on this clonotype: Antigen: not known.

CDR3 length: 14 residues. Germline V gene sequence: CDR1 MNHEY, CDR2 SVGEGT. V lost 5 bases and J lost 3; bases outside the gene matches: 6. TCRdb analysed the reads with MiXCR anew, one entry per CDR3 protein. The repertoire includes approximately 150,000 distinct CDR3 sequences, 20% to 25% of them detected once, and around a quarter sits in the top ten. The clonotype comes from a human donor in good health (CMV status not recorded). Some clones in this sample may be carry-over from other donors' samples. This chain connects TRBV6-2 or TRBV6-3 to TRBJ1-1; 7 nucleotides line up with TRBD1. The material sequenced was CD8+ T cells from cultured PBMCs, taken from culture after CMV antigen stimulation. CDR3 nucleotides: TGTGCCAGCAGTCTGTCGACAGGGTACACTGAAGCTTTCTTT. Translation gives CASSLSTGYTEAFF.